This TCR beta chain originates from a study of T cells after yellow fever vaccination. TCRdb independently ran MiXCR on the 5' RACE reads; one entry per CDR3 protein. Of about 120,000 distinct CDR3 sequences listed, approximately 8.4% were seen once; the top ten hold under 40%. The CDR3 contains 15 residues. Trimming took off 3 bases at V and 1 base at J, with 7 bases between the two ends. Germline CDR1 is SGHVS and CDR2 is FQNEAQ. In the case of this clonotype: The antigen remains unidentified.

Study-wide results and limits: Of the clonotypes, a small share occurred in both CD4 and CD8 compartments. High-abundance clonotypes from the bulk population could contaminate FACS-sorted repertoires. Post-booster samples contained most primary-vaccination clones (approximately 97% CD4, almost 90% CD8).

The V call is TRBV7-8, the J call TRBJ2-6; no reliable D call. This TCR was recovered from a man younger than 35 who received the YFV17D yellow fever vaccine. Source: CD8+ T cells sorted from PBMCs, taken on the day of the yellow fever booster vaccination. As DNA, the CDR3 is TGTGCCAGCAGCTTTAAGGGATCTGGGGCCAACGTCCTGACTTTC. Translation gives CASSFKGSGANVLTF.